The text below deals with one TCR beta chain. What it recognizes is unknown. cDNA carried unique molecular identifiers, and a universal primer site was added by template switching. From the 5' RACE reads, TCRdb called clonotypes with MiXCR, one entry per CDR3 protein. The data hold 450,000 to 650,000 distinct CDR3 sequences, with just under 10% observed a single time. The data were obtained in a study of identical twins. Findings and caveats of the study: Cross-sectional statistics, not tracking of the same donors, supported the conclusions. Cord blood's abundant beta clonotypes had fewer insertions, unlike memory repertoires. Twins showed weaker excess sharing in their beta out-of-frame sequences.

V shed 6 bases and J shed 2 bases, with 10 bases lying between them. The CDR3 is made up of 13 amino acids. The same sample was also studied in work on yellow fever vaccine responses in identical twins.

V is TRBV12-3 or TRBV12-4 and J is TRBJ2-5, with D tentatively TRBD2 (6 bases). Material for sequencing was PBMCs. The TCR originated in a woman aged 18 to 35 in good health. The CDR3 DNA is TGTGCCAGCAGCGGAGGGGAACAAGAGACCCAGTACTTC. It encodes CASSGGEQETQYF.